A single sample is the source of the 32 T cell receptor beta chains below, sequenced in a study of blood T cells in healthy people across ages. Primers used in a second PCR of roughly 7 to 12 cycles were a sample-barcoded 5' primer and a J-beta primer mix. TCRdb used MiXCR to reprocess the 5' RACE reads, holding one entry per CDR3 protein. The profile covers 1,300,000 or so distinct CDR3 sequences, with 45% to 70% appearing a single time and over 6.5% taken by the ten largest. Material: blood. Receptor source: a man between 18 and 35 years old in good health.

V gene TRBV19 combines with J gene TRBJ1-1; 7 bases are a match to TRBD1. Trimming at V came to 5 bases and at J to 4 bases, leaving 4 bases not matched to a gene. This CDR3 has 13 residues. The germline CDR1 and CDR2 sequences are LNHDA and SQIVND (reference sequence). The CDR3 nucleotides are TGTGCCAGTAGTTCACAGGGGACCACTGAAGCTTTCTTT. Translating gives CASSSQGTTEAFF.

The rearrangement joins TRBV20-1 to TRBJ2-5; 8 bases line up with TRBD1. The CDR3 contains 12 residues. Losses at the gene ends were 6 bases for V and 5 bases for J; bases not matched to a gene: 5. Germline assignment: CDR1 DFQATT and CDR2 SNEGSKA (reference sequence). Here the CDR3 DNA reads TGCAGTGCCGATGACAGGGGCGAGACCCAGTACTTC. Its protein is CSADDRGETQYF.

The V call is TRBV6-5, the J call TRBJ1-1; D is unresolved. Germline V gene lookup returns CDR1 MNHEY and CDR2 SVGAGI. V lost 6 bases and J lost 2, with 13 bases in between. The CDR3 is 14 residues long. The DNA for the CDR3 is TGTGCCAGCAGGCCACCTGAGACTAACACTGAAGCTTTCTTT. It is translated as CASRPPETNTEAFF.

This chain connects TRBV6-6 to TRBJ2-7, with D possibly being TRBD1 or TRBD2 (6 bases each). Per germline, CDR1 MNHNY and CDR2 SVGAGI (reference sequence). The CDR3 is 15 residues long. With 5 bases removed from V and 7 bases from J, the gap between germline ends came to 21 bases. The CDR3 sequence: CASSNGGGDGPEQYF. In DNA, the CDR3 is TGTGCCAGCAGTAACGGGGGCGGAGATGGTCCGGAGCAGTACTTC.

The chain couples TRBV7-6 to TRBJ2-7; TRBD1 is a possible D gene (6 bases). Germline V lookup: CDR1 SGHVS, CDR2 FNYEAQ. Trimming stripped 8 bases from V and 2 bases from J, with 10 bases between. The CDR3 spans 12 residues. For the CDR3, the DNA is TGTGCCAGCGCGGACAGAACCTACGAGCAGTACTTC. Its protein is CASADRTYEQYF.

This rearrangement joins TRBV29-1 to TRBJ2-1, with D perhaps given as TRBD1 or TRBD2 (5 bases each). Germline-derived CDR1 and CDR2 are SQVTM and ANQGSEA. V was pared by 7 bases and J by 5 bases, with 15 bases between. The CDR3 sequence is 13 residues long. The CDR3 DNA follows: TGCAGCGGTCAACGGGGCAGACACAATGAGCAGTTCTTC. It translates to CSGQRGRHNEQFF.

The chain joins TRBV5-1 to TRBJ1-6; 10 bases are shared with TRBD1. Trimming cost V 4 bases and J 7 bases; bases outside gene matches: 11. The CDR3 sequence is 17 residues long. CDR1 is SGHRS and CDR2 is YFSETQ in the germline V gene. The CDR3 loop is CASSLLRPGQGNSPLHF. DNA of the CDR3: TGCGCCAGCAGCCTCCTACGTCCGGGACAGGGGAATTCACCCCTCCACTTT.

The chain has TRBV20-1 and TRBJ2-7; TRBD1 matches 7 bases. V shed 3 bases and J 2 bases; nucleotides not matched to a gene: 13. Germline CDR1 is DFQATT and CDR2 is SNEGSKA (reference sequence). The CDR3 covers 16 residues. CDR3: CSASGAVGQGAYEQYF. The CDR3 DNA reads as TGCAGTGCTAGCGGGGCAGTAGGGCAGGGGGCCTACGAGCAGTACTTC.

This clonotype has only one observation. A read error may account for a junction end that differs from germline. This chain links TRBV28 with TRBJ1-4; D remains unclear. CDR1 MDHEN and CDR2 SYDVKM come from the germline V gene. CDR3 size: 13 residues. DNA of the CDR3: TGTGCTAGCAGTGCCTGGACCCTAATGAAACTGTTTTTT. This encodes CASSAWTLMKLFF.

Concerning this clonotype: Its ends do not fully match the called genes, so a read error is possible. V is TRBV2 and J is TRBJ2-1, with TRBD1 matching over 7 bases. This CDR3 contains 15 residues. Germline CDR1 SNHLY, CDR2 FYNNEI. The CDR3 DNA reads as TGCGCCAGCAGGCTCCGGGACAGTACCTACAATGAGCAGTTCTTC. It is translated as CASRLRDSTYNEQFF.

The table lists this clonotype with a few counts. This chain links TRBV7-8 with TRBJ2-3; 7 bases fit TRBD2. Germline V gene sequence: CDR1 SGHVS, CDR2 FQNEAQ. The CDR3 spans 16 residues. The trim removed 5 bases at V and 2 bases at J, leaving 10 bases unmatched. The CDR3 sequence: CASSPRRREATDTQYF. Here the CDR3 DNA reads TGTGCCAGCAGCCCTAGACGACGGGAGGCCACAGATACGCAGTATTTT.

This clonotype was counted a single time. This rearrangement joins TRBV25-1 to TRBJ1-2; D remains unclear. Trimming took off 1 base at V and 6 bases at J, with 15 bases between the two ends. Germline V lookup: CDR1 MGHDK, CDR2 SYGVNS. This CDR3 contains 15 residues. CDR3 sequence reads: CASSELERPGNGYTF. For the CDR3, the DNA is TGTGCCAGCAGTGAATTAGAGCGTCCGGGCAATGGCTACACCTTC.

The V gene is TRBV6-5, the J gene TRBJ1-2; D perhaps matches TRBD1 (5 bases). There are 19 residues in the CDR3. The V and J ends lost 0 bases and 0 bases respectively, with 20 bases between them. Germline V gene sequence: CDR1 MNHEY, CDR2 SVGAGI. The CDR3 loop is CASSYSPVTVSQANYGYTF. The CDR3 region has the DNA TGTGCCAGCAGTTACTCCCCGGTGACAGTCTCCCAAGCTAACTATGGCTACACCTTC.

The DNA for the CDR3 is TGCGCCAGCAGCCAAATAAAGAGCGGGGGGGGCGAGCAGTTCTTC. Translation: CASSQIKSGGGEQFF. The V gene is TRBV4-1, the J gene TRBJ2-1, with TRBD2 identical over 10 bases. Germline trimming cut 2 bases from V and 10 bases from J; bases unmatched to any gene: 8. This CDR3 contains 15 residues. Germline lookup yields CDR1 MGHRA and CDR2 YSYEKL.

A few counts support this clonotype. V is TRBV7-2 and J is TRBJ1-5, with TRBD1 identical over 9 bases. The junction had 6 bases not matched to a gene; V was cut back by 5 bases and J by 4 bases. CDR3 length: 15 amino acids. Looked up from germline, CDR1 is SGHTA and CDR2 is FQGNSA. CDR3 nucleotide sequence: TGTGCCAGCAGCCTACGGACAGGGGATAATCAGCCCCAGCATTTT. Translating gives CASSLRTGDNQPQHF.

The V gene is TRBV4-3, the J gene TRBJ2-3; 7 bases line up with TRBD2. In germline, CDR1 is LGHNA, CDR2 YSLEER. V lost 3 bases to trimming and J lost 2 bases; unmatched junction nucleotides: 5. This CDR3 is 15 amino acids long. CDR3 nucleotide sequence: TGCGCCAGCAGCCATGATGCGGGGGTCACAGATACGCAGTATTTT. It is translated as CASSHDAGVTDTQYF.

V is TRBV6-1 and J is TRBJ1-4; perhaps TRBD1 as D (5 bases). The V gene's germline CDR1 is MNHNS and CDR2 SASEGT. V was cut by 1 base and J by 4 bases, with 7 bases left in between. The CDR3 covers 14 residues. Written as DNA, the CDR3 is TGTGCCAGCAGTGAAGGACAGATTAATGAAAAACTGTTTTTT. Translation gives CASSEGQINEKLFF.

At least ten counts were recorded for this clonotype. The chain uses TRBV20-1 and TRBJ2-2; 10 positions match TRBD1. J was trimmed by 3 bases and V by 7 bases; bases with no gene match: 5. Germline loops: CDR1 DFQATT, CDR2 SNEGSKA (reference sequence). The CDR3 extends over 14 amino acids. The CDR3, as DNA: TGCAGTGTACCCGGGACAGGGGACACCGGGGAGCTGTTTTTT. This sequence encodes CSVPGTGDTGELFF.

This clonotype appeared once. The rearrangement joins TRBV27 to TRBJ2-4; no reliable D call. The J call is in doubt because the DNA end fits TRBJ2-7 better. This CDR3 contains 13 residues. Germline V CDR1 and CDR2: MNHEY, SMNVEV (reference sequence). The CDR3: CASSPPFGLEQYF. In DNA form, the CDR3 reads TGTGCCAGCAGTCCCCCATTTGGGCTCGAGCAGTACTTC.

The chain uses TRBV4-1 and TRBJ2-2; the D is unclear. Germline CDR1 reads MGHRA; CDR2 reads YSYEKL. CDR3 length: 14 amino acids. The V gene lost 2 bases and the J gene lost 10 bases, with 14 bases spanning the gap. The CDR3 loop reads CASSQIPLIEELFF. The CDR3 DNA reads TGCGCCAGCAGCCAAATCCCCCTCATTGAGGAGCTGTTTTTT.

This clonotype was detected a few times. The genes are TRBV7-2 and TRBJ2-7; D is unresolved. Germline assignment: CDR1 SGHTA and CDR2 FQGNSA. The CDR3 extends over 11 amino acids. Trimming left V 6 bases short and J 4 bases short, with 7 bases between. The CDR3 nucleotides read TGTGCCAGCAGGAGACTTTACGAGCAGTACTTC. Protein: CASRRLYEQYF. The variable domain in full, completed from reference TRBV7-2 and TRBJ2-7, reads GAGVSQSPSNKVTEKGKDVELRCDPISGHTALYWYRQSLGQGLEFLIYFQGNSAPDKSGLPSDRFSAERTGGSVSTLTIQRTQQEDSAVYLCASRRLYEQYFGPGTRLTVT.

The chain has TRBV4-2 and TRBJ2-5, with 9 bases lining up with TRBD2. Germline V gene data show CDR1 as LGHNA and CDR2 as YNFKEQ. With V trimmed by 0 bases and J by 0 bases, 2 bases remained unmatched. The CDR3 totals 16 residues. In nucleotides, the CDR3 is TGTGCCAGCAGCCAAGAGGCTAGCGGGGACCAAGAGACCCAGTACTTC. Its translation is CASSQEASGDQETQYF.

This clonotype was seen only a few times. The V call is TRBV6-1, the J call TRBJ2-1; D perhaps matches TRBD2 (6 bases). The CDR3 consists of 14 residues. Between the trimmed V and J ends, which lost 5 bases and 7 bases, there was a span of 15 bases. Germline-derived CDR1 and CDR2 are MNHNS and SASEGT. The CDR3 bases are TGTGCCAGCAGTATGTCGGGAGTAGGGAATGAGCAGTTCTTC. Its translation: CASSMSGVGNEQFF.

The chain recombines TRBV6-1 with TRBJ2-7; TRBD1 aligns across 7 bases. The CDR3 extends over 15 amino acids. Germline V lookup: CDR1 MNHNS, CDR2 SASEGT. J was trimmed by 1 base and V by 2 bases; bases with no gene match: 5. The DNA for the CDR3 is TGTGCCAGCAGTGAAACAGGGGTCTCATCCTACGAGCAGTACTTC. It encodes CASSETGVSSYEQYF.

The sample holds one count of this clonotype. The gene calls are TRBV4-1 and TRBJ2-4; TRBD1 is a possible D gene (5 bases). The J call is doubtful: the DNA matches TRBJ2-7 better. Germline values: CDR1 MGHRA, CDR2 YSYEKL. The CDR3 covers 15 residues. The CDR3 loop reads CASSQAATEAYEQYF. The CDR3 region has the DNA TGCGCCAGCAGCCAAGCTGCGACAGAGGCCTACGAGCAGTACTTC.

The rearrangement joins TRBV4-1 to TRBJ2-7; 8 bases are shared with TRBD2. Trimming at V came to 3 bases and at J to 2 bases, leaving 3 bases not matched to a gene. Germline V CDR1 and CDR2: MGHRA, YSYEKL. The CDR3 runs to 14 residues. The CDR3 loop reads CASSHQAGAYEQYF. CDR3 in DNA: TGCGCCAGCAGCCATCAAGCGGGGGCCTACGAGCAGTACTTC.

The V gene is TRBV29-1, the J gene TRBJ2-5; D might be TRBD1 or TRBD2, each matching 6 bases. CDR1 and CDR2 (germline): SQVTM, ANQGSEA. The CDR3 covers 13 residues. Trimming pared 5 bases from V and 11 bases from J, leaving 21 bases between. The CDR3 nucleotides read TGCAGCGTTAGGTTCGCGGGACCAGGGGAGCAGTACTTC. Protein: CSVRFAGPGEQYF. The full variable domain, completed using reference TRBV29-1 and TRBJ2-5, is SAVISQKPSRDICQRGTSLTIQCQVDSQVTMMFWYRQQPGQSLTLIATANQGSEATYESGFVIDKFPISRPNLTFSTLTVSNMSPEDSSIYLCSVRFAGPGEQYFGPGTRLLVL.

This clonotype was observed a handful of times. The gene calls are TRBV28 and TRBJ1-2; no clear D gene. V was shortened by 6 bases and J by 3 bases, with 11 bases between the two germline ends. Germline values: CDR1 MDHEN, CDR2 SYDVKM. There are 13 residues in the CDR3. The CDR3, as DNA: TGTGCCAGCAGCCACGGGCCCGACTATGGCTACACCTTC. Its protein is CASSHGPDYGYTF.

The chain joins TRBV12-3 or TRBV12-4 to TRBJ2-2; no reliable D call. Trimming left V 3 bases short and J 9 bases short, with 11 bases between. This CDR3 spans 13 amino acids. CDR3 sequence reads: CASSLGRTRELFF. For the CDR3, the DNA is TGTGCCAGCAGTTTGGGCAGGACCAGGGAGCTGTTTTTT.

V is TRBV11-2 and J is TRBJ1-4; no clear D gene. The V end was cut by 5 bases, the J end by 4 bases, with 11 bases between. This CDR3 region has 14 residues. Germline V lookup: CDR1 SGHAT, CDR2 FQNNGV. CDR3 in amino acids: CASSNSHLNEKLFF. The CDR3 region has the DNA TGTGCCAGCAGCAACAGCCACCTTAATGAAAAACTGTTTTTT. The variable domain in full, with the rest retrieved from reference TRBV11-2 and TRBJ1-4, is EAGVAQSPRYKIIEKRQSVAFWCNPISGHATLYWYQQILGQGPKLLIQFQNNGVVDDSQLPKDRFSAERLKGVDSTLKIQPAKLEDSAVYLCASSNSHLNEKLFFGSGTQLSVL.

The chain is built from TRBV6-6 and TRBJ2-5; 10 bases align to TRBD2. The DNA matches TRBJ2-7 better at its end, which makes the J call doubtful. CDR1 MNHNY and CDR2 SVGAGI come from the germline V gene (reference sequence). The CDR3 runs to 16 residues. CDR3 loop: CASSNPLAGGFDEQYF. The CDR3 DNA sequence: TGTGCCAGCAGTAACCCCTTAGCGGGAGGTTTTGACGAGCAGTACTTC.

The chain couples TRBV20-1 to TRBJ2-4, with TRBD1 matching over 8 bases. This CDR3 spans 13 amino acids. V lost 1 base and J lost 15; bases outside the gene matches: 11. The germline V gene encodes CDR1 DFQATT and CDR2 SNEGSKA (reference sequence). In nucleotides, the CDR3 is TGCAGTGCTAGAGCCGGACAGGGCTACGAGCGGTACTTC. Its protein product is CSARAGQGYERYF.